The 12 T cell receptor beta chains below all came from one sample that was sequenced in a study of CD8 T cells in Susac syndrome. The authors reverse transcribed about 0.45 to 1 ug RNA with random hexamers. TCRdb re-analysed the immunoSEQ multiplex PCR reads in MiXCR, keeping a single row per CDR3 protein. The sample lists over 120,000 distinct CDR3 sequences; around 95% were seen once. The source material was CD4+ T cells from PBMCs. The receptors stem from a human donor with Susac syndrome.

This rearrangement joins TRBV4-3 to TRBJ2-1; maybe TRBD2 (5 bases). Per the germline V gene, CDR1 is LGHNA and CDR2 is YSLEER. CDR3 length: 14 amino acids. V dropped 5 bases and J dropped 6 bases, with 14 bases sitting between them. CDR3 sequence: CASSIWRTGNEQFF. DNA of the CDR3: TGCGCCAGCAGCATTTGGAGGACGGGCAATGAGCAGTTCTTC.

The DNA of the CDR3 is TGTGCCAGCAGCAAACAGGGTTTGAGCACTGAAGCTTTCTTT. Its protein is CASSKQGLSTEAFF. V is TRBV7-2 and J is TRBJ1-1; possible D gene TRBD1, 6 bases. This CDR3 comprises 14 residues. Trimming pared 5 bases from V and 4 bases from J, leaving 14 bases between. Germline-derived CDR1 and CDR2 are SGHTA and FQGNSA.

In this sample, this clonotype turned up once. This chain connects TRBV27 to TRBJ2-7, with TRBD1 matching over 9 bases. The CDR3 loop spans 16 amino acids. Germline V lookup: CDR1 MNHEY, CDR2 SMNVEV (reference sequence). J was trimmed by 3 bases and V by 5 bases; bases with no gene match: 11. The CDR3 DNA sequence: TGTGCCAGCAGTGGGCTCAGGGACAGGGCGGTCTACGAGCAGTACTTC. It specifies CASSGLRDRAVYEQYF.

The chain combines TRBV5-1 with TRBJ2-5, with TRBD2 as a possible D gene (6 bases). Germline lookup yields CDR1 SGHRS and CDR2 YFSETQ. This CDR3 contains 15 residues. Trimming cost V 0 bases and J 1 base, with 10 bases left between them. The CDR3, as DNA: TGCGCCAGCAGCTTGGCCGGGACTTCCCAAGAGACCCAGTACTTC. Protein product: CASSLAGTSQETQYF.

The rearrangement joins TRBV5-4 to TRBJ2-7; 10 bases line up with TRBD2. The V and J ends lost 3 bases and 6 bases, in that order; junction bases with no gene match: 12. CDR1 and CDR2 (germline): SGHNT, YYREEE (reference sequence). CDR3 length: 16 amino acids. In nucleotides, the CDR3 is TGTGCCAGCAGCTGGTCGGGGCTAGCGGGAGCTCGCGAGCAGTACTTC. Its translation: CASSWSGLAGAREQYF. The entire variable domain, with the rest obtained from reference TRBV5-4 and TRBJ2-7, is as follows: ETGVTQSPTHLIKTRGQQVTLRCSSQSGHNTVSWYQQALGQGPQFIFQYYREEENGRGNFPPRFSGLQFPNYSSELNVNALELDDSALYLCASSWSGLAGAREQYFGPGTRLTVT.

The chain is built from TRBV25-1 and TRBJ2-7; 9 bases map to TRBD1. This CDR3 region has 15 residues. Germline CDR1 reads MGHDK; CDR2 reads SYGVNS. The trim removed 3 bases at V and 2 bases at J, leaving 5 bases unmatched. The CDR3 DNA sequence: TGTGCCAGCAGTGAGGACAGGGGTAAGCCCTACGAGCAGTACTTC. Translation gives CASSEDRGKPYEQYF.

V is TRBV29-1 and J is TRBJ1-1; the D is unclear. V lost 0 bases and J lost 1, with 6 bases in between. The CDR3 length is 13 residues. The germline CDR1 and CDR2 sequences are SQVTM and ANQGSEA. The CDR3 loop reads CSVEEQQNTEAFF. Here the CDR3 DNA reads TGCAGCGTTGAAGAACAGCAGAACACTGAAGCTTTCTTT. The full variable domain, with the rest looked up from reference TRBV29-1 and TRBJ1-1, is SAVISQKPSRDICQRGTSLTIQCQVDSQVTMMFWYRQQPGQSLTLIATANQGSEATYESGFVIDKFPISRPNLTFSTLTVSNMSPEDSSIYLCSVEEQQNTEAFFGQGTRLTVV.

This CDR3 is CASSVGPDTEAFF. The CDR3, as DNA: TGTGCCAGCAGCGTAGGCCCCGACACTGAAGCTTTCTTT. This chain connects TRBV9 to TRBJ1-1; D is unclear. The CDR3 length is 13 residues. Germline CDR1 and CDR2: SGDLS and YYNGEE. V shed 0 bases and J shed 3 bases, with 6 bases lying between them.

The chain couples TRBV12-5 to TRBJ1-1, with 7 bases aligning to TRBD1. The V gene's germline CDR1 is LGHNT and CDR2 FRNRAP. With 5 bases clipped from V and 1 base from J, the junction kept 10 bases outside the gene matches. The CDR3 has 16 residues. The CDR3 sequence is CASGTKGGDWNTEAFF. The CDR3 region has the DNA TGTGCTAGTGGTACGAAAGGGGGCGATTGGAACACTGAAGCTTTCTTT.

The chain uses TRBV30 and TRBJ1-1; D ambiguous. The V gene's germline CDR1 is GTSNPN and CDR2 SVGIG (reference sequence). The CDR3 totals 11 residues. V lost 1 base and J 5 bases, leaving 5 bases between the germline ends. The CDR3 spells CAWSDRTEAFF. The CDR3 coding sequence is TGTGCCTGGAGTGACCGGACTGAAGCTTTCTTT. Together with reference TRBV30 and TRBJ1-1, the CDR3 gives the full variable domain: SQTIHQWPATLVQPVGSPLSLECTVEGTSNPNLYWYRQAAGRGLQLLFYSVGIGQISSEVPQNLSASRPQDRQFILSSKKLLLSDSGFYLCAWSDRTEAFFGQGTRLTVV.

The chain recombines TRBV20-1 with TRBJ2-7; 8 positions match TRBD2. V shed 0 bases, J shed 2 bases, and the junction held 6 bases outside the gene matches. The CDR3 totals 15 residues. Germline assignment: CDR1 DFQATT and CDR2 SNEGSKA (reference sequence). The CDR3 is CSARDRTGGPYEQYF. CDR3 in DNA: TGCAGTGCTAGAGATCGAACGGGAGGGCCCTACGAGCAGTACTTC.

J is TRBJ2-3 and V is TRBV7-2, with 10 positions matching TRBD2. Germline CDR1 is SGHTA and CDR2 is FQGNSA. The CDR3 totals 16 residues. The V gene end was trimmed by 4 bases and the J gene end by 4 bases; junction bases not matched to a gene: 8. CDR3 region: CASSSHPSGGADTQYF. CDR3 DNA sequence: TGTGCCAGCAGCTCCCATCCTAGCGGGGGCGCAGATACGCAGTATTTT.